This TCR beta chain was profiled in a study of identical twins. The V gene lost 3 bases and the J gene lost 9 bases, with 6 bases spanning the gap. The CDR3 spans 11 residues. In this sample, this clonotype turned up many times. No antigen is known for it. Findings and limits, study-wide: Out-of-frame alpha sequences shared by twins were enriched for low generation probability.

Carrying unique molecular identifiers, the cDNA also gained a universal primer site through template switching. MiXCR, applied by TCRdb to the 5' RACE reads, yields one record per CDR3 protein. The sample consists of about 200,000 distinct CDR3 sequences, approximately 7.1% of them appearing once. In addition, the sample was reused for a study of T cells expressing NK-cell markers.

The receptor was isolated from a woman under 30 in good health. Specimen: CD8+ T cells sorted from blood. J is TRBJ2-1 and V is TRBV12-3 or TRBV12-4, with D unclear. CDR3 in DNA: TGTGCCAGCAGTTTTTCTAGTGAGCAGTTCTTC. Amino acid sequence: CASSFSSEQFF.